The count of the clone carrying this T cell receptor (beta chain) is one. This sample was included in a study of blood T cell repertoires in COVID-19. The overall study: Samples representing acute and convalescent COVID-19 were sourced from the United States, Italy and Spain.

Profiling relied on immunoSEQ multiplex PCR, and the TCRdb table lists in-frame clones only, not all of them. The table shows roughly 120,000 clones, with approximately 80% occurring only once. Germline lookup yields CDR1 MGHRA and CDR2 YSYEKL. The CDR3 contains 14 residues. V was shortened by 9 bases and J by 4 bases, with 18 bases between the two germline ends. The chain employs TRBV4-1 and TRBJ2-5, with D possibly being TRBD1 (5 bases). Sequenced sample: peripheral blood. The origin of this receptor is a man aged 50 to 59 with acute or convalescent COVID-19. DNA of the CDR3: TGCGCCAGTTGCGCGACCACAGGATCAGAGACCCAGTACTTC. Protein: CASCATTGSETQYF.